This TCR beta chain emerged from a study of T cell responses to AZD1222 COVID-19 vaccine. Study-wide points: All repertoire sampling was performed exclusively after the peak T cell response.

CDR3 length equals 14 residues. Losses at the gene ends were 4 bases for V and 2 bases for J; bases not matched to a gene: 3. Germline CDR1 is MNHEY and CDR2 is SMNVEV (reference sequence). In the case of this clone: The antigen is not known.

Assay: immunoSEQ multiplex PCR; the TCRdb copy retains only in-frame clones and omits some. The repertoire holds 120,000 or so clones, with about 93% as singletons. The genes are TRBV27 and TRBJ2-7; 9 nucleotides match TRBD2. The starting material was peripheral blood, obtained 28 days after the second dose of the MenACWY control vaccine. The sequence came from an adult who received the MenACWY meningococcal vaccine as a control. CDR3: CASSSASGTYEQYF. In DNA, the CDR3 is TGTGCCAGCAGTTCGGCTAGCGGGACCTACGAGCAGTACTTC.